This T cell receptor (beta chain) was recorded in a study of blood T cells in healthy people across ages. A second PCR, run for about 6 to 12 cycles, used a sample-barcoded 5' primer plus a J-beta primer mix. TCRdb passed the 5' RACE reads through MiXCR, listing each CDR3 protein once. The table has hundreds of thousands of distinct CDR3 sequences, roughly three fifths seen once; the top ten hold under 30%. Germline CDR1 and CDR2: SGDLS and YYNGEE. The CDR3 sequence is 14 residues long. Deletions cut 7 bases from V and 7 bases from J, with 20 bases between. Each donor supplied roughly 9 milliliters of peripheral blood. This clonotype has a handful of counts. Its specificity is unknown. Findings and limits, study-wide: Age advanced and TCR beta diversity per million T cells fell, roughly linearly. With naive T cell percentage, TCR beta diversity showed a strong correlation.

The sample was blood. This chain joins TRBV9 and TRBJ1-2; no definite D call. The TCR comes from a man between 40 and 49 years old in good health. CDR3 sequence reads: CASGSQSDPSGYTF. The CDR3 region has the DNA TGTGCCAGCGGGTCCCAGTCTGACCCAAGTGGCTACACCTTC.